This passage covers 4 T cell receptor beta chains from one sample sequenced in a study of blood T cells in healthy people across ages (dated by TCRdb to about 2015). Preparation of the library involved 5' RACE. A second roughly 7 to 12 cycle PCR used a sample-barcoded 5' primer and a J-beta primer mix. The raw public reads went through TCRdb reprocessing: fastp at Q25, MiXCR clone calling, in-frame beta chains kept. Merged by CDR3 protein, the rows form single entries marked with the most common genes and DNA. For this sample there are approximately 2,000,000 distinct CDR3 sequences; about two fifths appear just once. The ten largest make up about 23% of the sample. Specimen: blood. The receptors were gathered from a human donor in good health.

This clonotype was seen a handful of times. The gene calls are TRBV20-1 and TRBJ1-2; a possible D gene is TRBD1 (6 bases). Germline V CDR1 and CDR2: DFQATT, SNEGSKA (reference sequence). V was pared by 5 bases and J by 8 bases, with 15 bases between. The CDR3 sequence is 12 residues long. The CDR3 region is CSAWDTRGGYTF. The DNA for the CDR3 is TGCAGTGCTTGGGACACGCGAGGAGGCTACACCTTC.

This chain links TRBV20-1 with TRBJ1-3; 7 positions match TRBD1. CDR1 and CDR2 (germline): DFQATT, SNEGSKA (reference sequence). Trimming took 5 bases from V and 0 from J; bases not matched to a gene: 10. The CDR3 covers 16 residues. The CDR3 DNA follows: TGCAGTGCTCGCGGGGTGGGACAGTTCTCTGGAAACACCATATATTTT. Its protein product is CSARGVGQFSGNTIYF.

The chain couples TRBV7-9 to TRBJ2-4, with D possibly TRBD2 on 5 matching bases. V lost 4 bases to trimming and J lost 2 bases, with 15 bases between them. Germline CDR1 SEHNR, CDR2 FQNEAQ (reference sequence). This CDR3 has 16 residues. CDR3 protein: CASSSLWGEPKNIQYF. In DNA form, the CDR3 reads TGTGCCAGCAGCTCCCTCTGGGGAGAGCCCAAAAACATTCAGTACTTC.

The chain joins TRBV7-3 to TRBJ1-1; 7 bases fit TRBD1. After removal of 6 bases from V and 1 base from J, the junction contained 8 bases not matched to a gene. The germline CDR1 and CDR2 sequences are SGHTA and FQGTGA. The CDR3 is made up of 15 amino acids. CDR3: CASSLTGQANTEAFF. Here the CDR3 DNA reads TGTGCCAGCAGTTTGACTGGACAGGCGAACACTGAAGCTTTCTTT.